Relative to its sample, the clone carrying this T cell receptor (beta chain) is medium-sized. Its cognate antigen is unknown. The sample comes from a study of prognosis after radiotherapy for stage I lung cancer. This CDR3 comprises 11 residues. Trimming cost V 8 bases and J 0 bases, with 5 bases left between them. Germline V CDR1 and CDR2: MNHNS, SASEGT. Notes on the study in general: Shannon entropy (measured after stereotactic body radiation therapy) was lower in patients who went on to develop distant metastases.

Genomic DNA provided the template from which TCR beta CDR3 was amplified by two-round multiplex PCR. Used in first-round PCR were primers specific to each TRBV and TRBJ gene. TCRdb reprocessed the multiplex PCR reads with MiXCR, giving one entry per CDR3 protein. Of 13,000 to 15,000 distinct CDR3 sequences in the sample, 30% to 40% are singletons; the top ten hold less than 45%. The receptor comes from a donor of 50 years or more with non-small cell lung cancer. This sequence joins TRBV6-1 and TRBJ2-7; D is undetermined. This specimen was PBMCs, taken before or after stereotactic body radiation therapy (not recorded which). The chain's CDR3 is CASAGSYEQYF. The CDR3 nucleotides are TGTGCCAGCGCCGGCTCCTACGAGCAGTACTTC.